The 26 T cell receptor beta chains reported below all come from one sample, sequenced in a study of CD8 T cells in ankylosing spondylitis. TCRdb re-derived calls from the 5' RACE reads in MiXCR, one entry per CDR3 protein. The sample shows 250,000 to 350,000 distinct CDR3 sequences, around 20% of them seen only once. Sequences were obtained from blood, either unsorted or a sorted T cell fraction (not recorded which). The receptors stem from a male donor with ankylosing spondylitis or in good health (not recorded which).

There are a few counts of this clonotype. The chain couples TRBV20-1 to TRBJ2-1; D may match TRBD1 or TRBD2 (6 bases each). The V gene's germline CDR1 is DFQATT and CDR2 SNEGSKA (reference sequence). The CDR3 sequence is 15 residues long. V was clipped by 5 bases and J by 6 bases, with 20 bases between them. CDR3 in DNA: TGCAGTGCTCACCCTGGGGGGCGGGTCTTCAATGAGCAGTTCTTC. Protein product: CSAHPGGRVFNEQFF.

This clonotype was detected only a few times. This chain uses TRBV5-1 with TRBJ1-3; D unresolved. CDR1 SGHRS and CDR2 YFSETQ come from the germline V gene. This CDR3 comprises 16 residues. V was clipped by 0 bases and J by 0 bases, with 10 bases between them. CDR3 nucleotide sequence: TGCGCCAGCAGCTTGGGGGCGACCGGCTCTGGAAACACCATATATTTT. It codes for CASSLGATGSGNTIYF.

The V gene is TRBV20-1, the J gene TRBJ1-1; D unclear. The CDR3 sequence is 14 residues long. V lost 3 bases and J 0 bases, leaving 11 bases between the germline ends. Germline loops: CDR1 DFQATT, CDR2 SNEGSKA (reference sequence). CDR3 residues: CSARSQIMNTEAFF. For the CDR3, the DNA is TGCAGTGCTAGGTCACAGATCATGAACACTGAAGCTTTCTTT.

This clonotype was seen more than once but under ten times. This rearrangement joins TRBV3-1 to TRBJ2-1; 8 positions match TRBD1. Germline V gene sequence: CDR1 LGHDT, CDR2 YNNKEL (reference sequence). V was pared by 7 bases and J by 6 bases, with 8 bases of the junction left unmatched. The length of the CDR3 is 14 residues. The CDR3 here is CASTQDRVSNEQFF. The CDR3 DNA reads TGTGCCAGCACCCAGGACAGGGTGAGCAATGAGCAGTTCTTC.

This clonotype turned up a few times. The CDR3 sequence: CASSGLAGEGTGELFF. The DNA for the CDR3 is TGTGCCAGCAGCGGACTAGCGGGAGAGGGCACCGGGGAGCTGTTTTTT. The V gene is TRBV4-2, the J gene TRBJ2-2; 13 positions agree with TRBD2. The CDR3 loop spans 16 amino acids. Germline values: CDR1 LGHNA, CDR2 YNFKEQ. With V trimmed by 5 bases and J by 4 bases, 4 bases remained unmatched.

The chain combines TRBV5-1 with TRBJ2-5, with TRBD2 matching 13 bases. V was pared by 4 bases and J by 3 bases, with 6 bases of the junction left unmatched. The CDR3 sequence is 16 residues long. CDR1 and CDR2 (germline): SGHRS, YFSETQ. The CDR3 nucleotides are TGCGCCAGCAGCACTGGGACTAGCGGGGTTAAAGAGACCCAGTACTTC. Its protein is CASSTGTSGVKETQYF.

The rearrangement links TRBV9 to TRBJ1-1; D remains ambiguous. Between the trimmed V and J ends, which lost 0 bases and 7 bases, there was a span of 13 bases. The germline V gene encodes CDR1 SGDLS and CDR2 YYNGEE. This CDR3 contains 14 residues. The CDR3 DNA sequence: TGTGCCAGCAGCGTAGGAGGGATTGGAAATGAAGCTTTCTTT. Encoded protein: CASSVGGIGNEAFF.

This clonotype was seen a handful of times. The V call is TRBV5-1, the J call TRBJ1-1; 8 bases agree with TRBD1. J gave up 11 bases and V 3 bases, and 15 bases lay outside the gene matches. This CDR3 has 15 residues. The V gene's germline CDR1 is SGHRS and CDR2 YFSETQ. Written as DNA, the CDR3 is TGCGCCAGCAGCTCCTTGGGACAGGCTGAACGGTTGGCTTTCTTT. It translates to CASSSLGQAERLAFF.

The rearrangement links TRBV3-1 to TRBJ2-2; 7 nucleotides line up with TRBD1. With V trimmed by 4 bases and J by 7 bases, 6 bases remained unmatched. CDR1 LGHDT and CDR2 YNNKEL come from the germline V gene (reference sequence). The CDR3 runs to 14 residues. The CDR3 here is CASSLGQVLGELFF. The CDR3 nucleotides are TGTGCCAGCAGCCTAGGACAGGTTCTCGGGGAGCTGTTTTTT.

This rearrangement joins TRBV5-1 to TRBJ2-1; TRBD2 matches 11 bases. V trimming: 4 bases; J trimming: 4 bases; junction bases outside the gene matches: 4. The CDR3 sequence is 15 residues long. Germline-derived CDR1 and CDR2 are SGHRS and YFSETQ. The CDR3 region has the DNA TGCGCCAGCAGCCTGACTAGCGGGGTATACAATGAGCAGTTCTTC. Amino acid sequence: CASSLTSGVYNEQFF.

The V gene is TRBV5-6, the J gene TRBJ2-1, with TRBD2 matching over 13 bases. The CDR3 totals 16 residues. Trimming cost V 4 bases and J 7 bases; bases outside gene matches: 8. Germline lookup yields CDR1 SGHDT and CDR2 YYEEEE. The CDR3 DNA reads as TGTGCCAGCAGCATCGGGACTAGCGGGGCCTGGAATGAGCAGTTCTTC. Its protein product is CASSIGTSGAWNEQFF.

The V gene is TRBV5-1, the J gene TRBJ2-3; 11 bases agree with TRBD2. The CDR3 extends over 17 amino acids. Germline assignment: CDR1 SGHRS and CDR2 YFSETQ. Unmatched junction bases numbered 15, after V lost 4 bases and J lost 8 bases. The CDR3 is CASSLVATSGTQGTQYF. The CDR3 nucleotides read TGCGCCAGCAGCCTTGTCGCGACTAGCGGGACCCAGGGTACGCAGTATTTT.

This clonotype turned up a few times. The chain has TRBV6-1 and TRBJ2-7, with D unresolved. V gave up 6 bases and J gave up 2 bases, with 14 bases separating them. The length of the CDR3 is 14 residues. Per germline, CDR1 MNHNS and CDR2 SASEGT. This CDR3 reads CASSNGQVPYEQYV. Written as DNA, the CDR3 is TGTGCCAGCAGCAACGGGCAGGTTCCCTACGAGCAGTACGTC.

The chain recombines TRBV7-2 with TRBJ1-2, with 8 bases fitting TRBD1. The CDR3 extends over 12 amino acids. The ends lost 1 base at V and 13 bases at J; junction bases unmatched: 5. The germline CDR1 and CDR2 sequences are SGHTA and FQGNSA. CDR3 DNA: TGTGCCAGCAGCTTAGGTGACAGGGGCAGCACCTTC. Translated: CASSLGDRGSTF.

This chain connects TRBV20-1 to TRBJ2-3; 10 positions agree with TRBD2. Germline V CDR1 and CDR2: DFQATT, SNEGSKA (reference sequence). Germline trimming cut 8 bases from V and 5 bases from J; bases unmatched to any gene: 7. The CDR3 contains 13 residues. CDR3 protein: CSPKRGGQDTQYF. The CDR3 DNA sequence: TGCAGTCCTAAGCGGGGGGGCCAAGATACGCAGTATTTT.

In its sample, this clonotype was seen a few times. The DNA of the CDR3 is TGCGCCAGCAGCTTGGAAGGGACTAGCGGTTCAGATACGCAGTATTTT. Its translation is CASSLEGTSGSDTQYF. V is TRBV5-1 and J is TRBJ2-3; 11 nucleotides line up with TRBD2. The junction had 4 bases not matched to a gene; V was cut back by 0 bases and J by 4 bases. The CDR3 runs to 16 residues. The germline gives CDR1 SGHRS, CDR2 YFSETQ.

The rearrangement joins TRBV20-1 to TRBJ1-5; D is possibly TRBD1 (6 bases). Between the trimmed V and J ends, which lost 6 bases and 2 bases, there was a span of 17 bases. Germline V CDR1 and CDR2: DFQATT, SNEGSKA (reference sequence). The CDR3 spans 15 residues. DNA for the CDR3: TGCAGTGCGTCCGTGGGGGCGCGGGGCAATCAGCCCCAGCATTTT. Protein: CSASVGARGNQPQHF.

A single count supports this clonotype. The chain is built from TRBV7-8 and TRBJ2-7; D unclear. The V and J ends lost 1 base and 2 bases respectively, with 9 bases between them. The V gene's germline CDR1 is SGHVS and CDR2 FQNEAQ. This CDR3 has 14 residues. CDR3 loop: CASSLVADTYEQYV. In DNA, the CDR3 is TGTGCCAGCAGCTTAGTAGCAGATACCTACGAGCAGTACGTC.

In this sample, this clonotype turned up many times. This chain connects TRBV5-1 to TRBJ1-4; no reliable D call. V lost 0 bases, J lost 7 bases, and 10 bases lay in between. Germline V gene sequence: CDR1 SGHRS, CDR2 YFSETQ. The CDR3 loop spans 14 amino acids. The CDR3 sequence: CASSLEGYGEKLFF. In nucleotides, the CDR3 is TGCGCCAGCAGCTTGGAGGGTTACGGTGAAAAACTGTTTTTT.

This clonotype has only a few counts. One end of the junction fails to match germline, which may point to a read error. This chain uses TRBV5-1 with TRBJ2-2; D might be TRBD1 (5 bases). The germline gives CDR1 SGHRS, CDR2 YFSETQ. The CDR3 has 14 amino acids. CDR3 in amino acids: CASSLRGSTGELFF. Here the CDR3 DNA reads TGTGCCAGCAGCCTAAGGGGTAGCACCGGGGAGCTGTTTTTT.

The chain is built from TRBV7-2 and TRBJ2-1; TRBD2 aligns across 8 bases. This CDR3 contains 15 residues. Germline V gene data show CDR1 as SGHTA and CDR2 as FQGNSA. The junction had 8 bases not matched to a gene; V was cut back by 2 bases and J by 8 bases. The CDR3 region has the DNA TGTGCCAGCAGCTTAAGCGCGGGGGGTTGGGATGAGCAGTTCTTC. Translating gives CASSLSAGGWDEQFF.

This clonotype has only a few counts. This chain joins TRBV12-3 or TRBV12-4 and TRBJ1-2; a possible D gene is TRBD1 (5 bases). The CDR3 runs 15 residues. V lost 3 bases, J lost 3 bases, and 14 bases lay in between. CDR3 amino acids: CASSFSWGIDYGYTF. The CDR3 nucleotides read TGTGCCAGCAGTTTTTCGTGGGGGATCGACTATGGCTACACCTTC.

This clonotype was detected a few times. This sequence joins TRBV10-3 and TRBJ2-5; 9 bases agree with TRBD1. Germline loops: CDR1 ENHRY, CDR2 SYGVKD. The CDR3 totals 13 residues. V lost 10 bases to trimming and J lost 5 bases; unmatched junction nucleotides: 8. The CDR3 spells CATHRGQGETQYF. CDR3 sequence (DNA): TGTGCCACCCACAGGGGGCAAGGGGAGACCCAGTACTTC.

This rearrangement joins TRBV11-2 to TRBJ2-3, with 9 nucleotides matching TRBD2. This CDR3 is 16 amino acids long. Germline CDR1 and CDR2: SGHAT and FQNNGV. The V and J ends lost 5 bases and 0 bases, in that order; junction bases with no gene match: 6. This CDR3 reads CASSPVAGASTDTQYF. Here the CDR3 DNA reads TGTGCCAGCAGCCCAGTAGCGGGAGCGAGCACAGATACGCAGTATTTT. Complete variable domain (other parts from reference TRBV11-2 and TRBJ2-3): EAGVAQSPRYKIIEKRQSVAFWCNPISGHATLYWYQQILGQGPKLLIQFQNNGVVDDSQLPKDRFSAERLKGVDSTLKIQPAKLEDSAVYLCASSPVAGASTDTQYFGPGTRLTVL.

This clonotype was seen more than once but under ten times. V usage is TRBV29-1 and J usage is TRBJ2-1; weak D call: TRBD2 (5 bases). V was clipped by 7 bases and J by 5 bases, with 12 bases between them. Germline CDR1 reads SQVTM; CDR2 reads ANQGSEA. The CDR3 consists of 12 residues. The CDR3 DNA sequence: TGCAGCGCTGGACTGTTAAACAATGAGCAGTTCTTC. Its translation: CSAGLLNNEQFF.

On this clonotype: At one of its ends the junction is not consistent with the germline gene, which may arise from a read error. The chain links TRBV20-1 to TRBJ2-2; TRBD1 is a possible D gene (5 bases). The CDR3 length is 15 residues. CDR1 and CDR2 (germline): DFQATT, SNEGSKA (reference sequence). The CDR3, as DNA: TGCAGTGCTAGAGGCGGTGGGGCGAACATCGGGGAGCTGTTTTTT. This sequence encodes CSARGGGANIGELFF.